What follows describes a single TCR beta chain. These data originate in a study of cytomegalovirus exposure and HLA in healthy donors. Trimming shortened V by 1 base and J by 6 bases, and 7 bases separated the two germline ends. Germline V lookup: CDR1 PRHDT, CDR2 FYEKMQ (reference sequence). The CDR3 spans 13 residues. PCR involved 60 Vbeta and 13 Jbeta primers. Profiled with immunoSEQ multiplex PCR; TCRdb holds only in-frame clones, not every one. This table holds 31,000 or so clones. What was sequenced was PBMCs. This chain joins TRBV13 and TRBJ2-1; maybe TRBD2 (6 bases). The receptor was derived from a female donor in good health and CMV-seronegative. The CDR3 spells CASSLAGGNEQFF. CDR3 bases: TGTGCCAGCAGCTTAGCCGGGGGCAATGAGCAGTTCTTC.